The clone carrying this T cell receptor beta chain has only a few counts. This entry belongs to a study of PD-1 blockade in classical Hodgkin lymphoma. This table comes from immunoSEQ multiplex PCR, and its TCRdb copy is limited to in-frame clones, with some not included. Among about 39,000 clones listed, 77% were seen once. V lost 5 bases and J 6 bases, leaving 16 bases between the germline ends. CDR3 size: 14 residues. In germline, CDR1 is SQVTM, CDR2 ANQGSEA. Time point noted: cycle 4 day 1 (C4D1), after more than 5 weeks of nivolumab. Autologous stem cell transplantation was followed by relapse in every patient, and brentuximab vedotin exposure varied.

The sequence was obtained from a human donor with classical Hodgkin lymphoma. The starting material was peripheral blood mononuclear cells (PBMCs), obtained before the fourth cycle of nivolumab. The chain couples TRBV29-1 to TRBJ2-2, with a weak D call TRBD2 (6 bases). DNA of the CDR3: TGCAGCGTTCCCGGGGGTGCCGTTCCCGGGGAGCTGTTTTTT. Its translation: CSVPGGAVPGELFF.